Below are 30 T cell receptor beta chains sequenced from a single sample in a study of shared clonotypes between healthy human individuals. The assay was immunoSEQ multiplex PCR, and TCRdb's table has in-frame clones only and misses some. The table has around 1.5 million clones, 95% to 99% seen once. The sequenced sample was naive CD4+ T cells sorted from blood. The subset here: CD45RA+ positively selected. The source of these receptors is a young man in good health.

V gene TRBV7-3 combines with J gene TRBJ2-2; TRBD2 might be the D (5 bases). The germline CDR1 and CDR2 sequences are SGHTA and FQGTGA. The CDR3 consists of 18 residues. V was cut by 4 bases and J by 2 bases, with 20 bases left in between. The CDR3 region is CASSWGVGASGNTGELFF. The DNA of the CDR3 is TGTGCCAGCAGCTGGGGAGTGGGAGCAAGCGGCAACACCGGGGAGCTGTTTTTT.

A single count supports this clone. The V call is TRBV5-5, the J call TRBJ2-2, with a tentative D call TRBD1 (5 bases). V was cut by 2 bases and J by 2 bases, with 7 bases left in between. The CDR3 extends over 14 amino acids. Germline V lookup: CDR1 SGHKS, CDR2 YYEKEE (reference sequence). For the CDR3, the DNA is TGTGCCAGCAGCTTCGACAGCAACACCGGGGAGCTGTTTTTT. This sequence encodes CASSFDSNTGELFF.

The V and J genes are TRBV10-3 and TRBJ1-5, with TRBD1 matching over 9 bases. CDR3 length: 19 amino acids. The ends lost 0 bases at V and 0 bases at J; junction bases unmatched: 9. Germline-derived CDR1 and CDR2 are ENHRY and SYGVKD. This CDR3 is CAISESNRGPEYSNQPQHF. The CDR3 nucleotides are TGTGCCATCAGTGAGTCCAACAGGGGGCCCGAATATAGCAATCAGCCCCAGCATTTT.

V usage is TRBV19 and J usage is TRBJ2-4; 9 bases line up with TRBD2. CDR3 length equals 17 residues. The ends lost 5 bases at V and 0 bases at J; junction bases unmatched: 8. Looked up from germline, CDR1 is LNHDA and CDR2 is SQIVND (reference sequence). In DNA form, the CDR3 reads TGTGCCAGTAGTTCCCTAGCGGGGCAACTAGCCAAAAACATTCAGTACTTC. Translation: CASSSLAGQLAKNIQYF.

CDR3 in amino acids: CASSLSGGFPYF. In DNA, the CDR3 is TGTGCCAGCAGTTTATCGGGCGGATTTCCTTACTTC. This rearrangement joins TRBV28 to TRBJ2-7; no reliable D call. This CDR3 contains 12 residues. Germline CDR1 MDHEN, CDR2 SYDVKM. Trimming left V 1 base short and J 13 bases short, with 14 bases between.

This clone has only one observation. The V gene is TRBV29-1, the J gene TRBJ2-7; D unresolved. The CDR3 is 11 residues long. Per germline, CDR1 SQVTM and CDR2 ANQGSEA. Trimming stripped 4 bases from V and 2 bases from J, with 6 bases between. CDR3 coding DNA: TGCAGCGTTGTGGGCCCCTACGAGCAGTACTTC. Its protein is CSVVGPYEQYF.

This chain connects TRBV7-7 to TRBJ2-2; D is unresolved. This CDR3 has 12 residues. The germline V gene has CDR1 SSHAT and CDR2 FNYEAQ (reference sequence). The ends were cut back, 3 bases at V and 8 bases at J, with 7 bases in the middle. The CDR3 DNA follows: TGTGCCAGCAGCTTGAATGGTGGGGAGCTGTTTTTT. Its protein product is CASSLNGGELFF.

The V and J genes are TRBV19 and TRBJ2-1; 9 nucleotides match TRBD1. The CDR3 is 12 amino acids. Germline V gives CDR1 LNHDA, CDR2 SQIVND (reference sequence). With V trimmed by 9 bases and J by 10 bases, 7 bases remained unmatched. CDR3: CASKGQGPEQFF. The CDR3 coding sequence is TGTGCCAGCAAGGGACAGGGACCAGAGCAGTTCTTC.

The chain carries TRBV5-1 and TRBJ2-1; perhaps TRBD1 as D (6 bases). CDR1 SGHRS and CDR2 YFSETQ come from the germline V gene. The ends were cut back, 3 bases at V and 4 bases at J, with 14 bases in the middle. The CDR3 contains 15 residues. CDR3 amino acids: CASSYTGTNYNEQFF. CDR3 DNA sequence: TGCGCCAGCAGCTACACCGGGACAAATTACAATGAGCAGTTCTTC.

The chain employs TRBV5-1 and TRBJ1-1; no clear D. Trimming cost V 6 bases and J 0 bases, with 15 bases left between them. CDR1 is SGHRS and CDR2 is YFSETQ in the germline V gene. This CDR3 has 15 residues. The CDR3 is CASKERSPMNTEAFF. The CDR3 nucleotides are TGCGCCAGCAAAGAAAGGAGCCCCATGAACACTGAAGCTTTCTTT.

The CDR3 region has the DNA TGTGCCAGCAGCTTAAGCGAGGGAGAGACCCAGTACTTC. It codes for CASSLSEGETQYF. The chain carries TRBV5-4 and TRBJ2-5, with D maybe TRBD2 (5 bases). V was trimmed by 2 bases and J by 4 bases, leaving 9 bases between them. The CDR3 consists of 13 residues. Per germline, CDR1 SGHNT and CDR2 YYREEE (reference sequence).

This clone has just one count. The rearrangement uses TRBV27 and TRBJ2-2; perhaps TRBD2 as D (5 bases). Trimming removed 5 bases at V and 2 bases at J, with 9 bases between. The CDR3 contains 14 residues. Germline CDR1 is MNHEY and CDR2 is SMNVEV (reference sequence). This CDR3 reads CASSHSGNTGELFF. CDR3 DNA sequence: TGTGCCAGCAGTCACAGCGGAAACACCGGGGAGCTGTTTTTT.

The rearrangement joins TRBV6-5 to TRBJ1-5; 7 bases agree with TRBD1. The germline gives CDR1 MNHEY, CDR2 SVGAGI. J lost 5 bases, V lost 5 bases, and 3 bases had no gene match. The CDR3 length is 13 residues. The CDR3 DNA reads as TGTGCCAGCAGTGACAGGGAGGATCAGCCCCAGCATTTT. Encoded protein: CASSDREDQPQHF.

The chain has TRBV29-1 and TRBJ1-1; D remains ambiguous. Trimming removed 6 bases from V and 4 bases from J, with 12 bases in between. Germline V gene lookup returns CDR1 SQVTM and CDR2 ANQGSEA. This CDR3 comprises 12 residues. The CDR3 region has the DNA TGCAGCGTCTGGGGAATTGGCACTGAAGCTTTCTTT. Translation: CSVWGIGTEAFF. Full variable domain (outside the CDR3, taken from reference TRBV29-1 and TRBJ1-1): SAVISQKPSRDICQRGTSLTIQCQVDSQVTMMFWYRQQPGQSLTLIATANQGSEATYESGFVIDKFPISRPNLTFSTLTVSNMSPEDSSIYLCSVWGIGTEAFFGQGTRLTVV.

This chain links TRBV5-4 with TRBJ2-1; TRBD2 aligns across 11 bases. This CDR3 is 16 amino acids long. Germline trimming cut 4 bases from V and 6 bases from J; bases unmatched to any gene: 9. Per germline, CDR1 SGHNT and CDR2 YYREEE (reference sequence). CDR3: CASSRPTSGSSNEQFF. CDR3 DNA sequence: TGTGCCAGCAGCCGCCCAACTAGCGGGAGTTCCAATGAGCAGTTCTTC.

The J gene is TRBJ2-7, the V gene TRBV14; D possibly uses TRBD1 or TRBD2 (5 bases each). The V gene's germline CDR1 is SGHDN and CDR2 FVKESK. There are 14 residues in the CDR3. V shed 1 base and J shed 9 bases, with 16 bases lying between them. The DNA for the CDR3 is TGTGCCAGCAGCCAAGGGTCGGGACCCGGCTCGCAGTACTTC. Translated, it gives CASSQGSGPGSQYF.

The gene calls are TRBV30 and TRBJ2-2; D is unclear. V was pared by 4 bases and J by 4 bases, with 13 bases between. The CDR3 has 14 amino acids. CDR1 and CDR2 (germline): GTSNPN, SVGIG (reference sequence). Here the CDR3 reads CAWIPGASTGELFF. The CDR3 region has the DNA TGTGCCTGGATTCCAGGAGCTTCCACCGGGGAGCTGTTTTTT.

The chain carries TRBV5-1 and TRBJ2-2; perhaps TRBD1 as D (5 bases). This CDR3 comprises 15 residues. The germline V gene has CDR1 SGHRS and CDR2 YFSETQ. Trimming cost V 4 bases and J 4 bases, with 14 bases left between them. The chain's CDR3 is CASSLSRQTTGELFF. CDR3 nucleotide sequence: TGCGCCAGCAGCCTTTCTAGACAGACCACCGGGGAGCTGTTTTTT.

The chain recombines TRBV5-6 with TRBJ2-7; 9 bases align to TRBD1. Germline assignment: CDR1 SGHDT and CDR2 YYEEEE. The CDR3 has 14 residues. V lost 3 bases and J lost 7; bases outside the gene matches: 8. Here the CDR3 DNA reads TGTGCCAGCAGCTCAATGGACAGGGGTTGGGAGCAGTACTTC. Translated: CASSSMDRGWEQYF. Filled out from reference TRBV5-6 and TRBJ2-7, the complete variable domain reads DAGVTQSPTHLIKTRGQQVTLRCSPKSGHDTVSWYQQALGQGPQFIFQYYEEEERQRGNFPDRFSGHQFPNYSSELNVNALLLGDSALYLCASSSMDRGWEQYFGPGTRLTVT.

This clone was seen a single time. The CDR3 coding sequence is TGCGCCAGCAGCCAAGATGAAGGCCCAAACACTGAAGCTTTCTTT. Translation: CASSQDEGPNTEAFF. The rearrangement joins TRBV4-1 to TRBJ1-1, with D unresolved. Germline assignment: CDR1 MGHRA and CDR2 YSYEKL. Trimming stripped 0 bases from V and 2 bases from J, with 10 bases between. CDR3 size: 15 residues.

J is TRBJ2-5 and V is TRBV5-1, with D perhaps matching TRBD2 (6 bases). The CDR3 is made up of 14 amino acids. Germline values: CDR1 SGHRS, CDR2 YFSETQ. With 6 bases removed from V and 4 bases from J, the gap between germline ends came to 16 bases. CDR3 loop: CASKVRGTGETQYF. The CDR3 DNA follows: TGCGCCAGCAAGGTCCGCGGGACTGGAGAGACCCAGTACTTC.

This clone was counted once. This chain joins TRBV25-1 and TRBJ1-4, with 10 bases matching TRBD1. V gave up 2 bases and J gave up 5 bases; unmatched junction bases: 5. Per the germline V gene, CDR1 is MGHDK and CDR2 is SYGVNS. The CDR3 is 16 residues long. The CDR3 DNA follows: TGTGCCAGCAGTGAAGCCCGGACAGGGGGAAATGAAAAACTGTTTTTT. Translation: CASSEARTGGNEKLFF.

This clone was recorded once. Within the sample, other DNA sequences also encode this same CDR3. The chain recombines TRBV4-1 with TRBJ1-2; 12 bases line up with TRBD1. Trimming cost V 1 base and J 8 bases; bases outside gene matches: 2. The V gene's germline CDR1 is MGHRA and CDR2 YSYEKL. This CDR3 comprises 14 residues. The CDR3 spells CASSQGDRGRGYTF. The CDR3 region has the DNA TGCGCCAGCAGCCAAGGGGACAGGGGGCGAGGCTACACCTTC.

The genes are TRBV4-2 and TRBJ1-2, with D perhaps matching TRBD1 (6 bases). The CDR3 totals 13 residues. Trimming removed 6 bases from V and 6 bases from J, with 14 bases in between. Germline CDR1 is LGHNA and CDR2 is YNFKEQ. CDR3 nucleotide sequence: TGTGCCAGCAGTCACAGGGAATTGGATGGCTACACCTTC. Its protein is CASSHRELDGYTF.

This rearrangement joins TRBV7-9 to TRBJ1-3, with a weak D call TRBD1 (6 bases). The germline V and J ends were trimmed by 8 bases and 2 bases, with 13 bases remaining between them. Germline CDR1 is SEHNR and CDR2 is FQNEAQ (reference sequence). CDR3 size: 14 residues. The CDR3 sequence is CASATGTPGNTIYF. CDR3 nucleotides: TGTGCCAGCGCTACCGGGACACCTGGAAACACCATATATTTT.

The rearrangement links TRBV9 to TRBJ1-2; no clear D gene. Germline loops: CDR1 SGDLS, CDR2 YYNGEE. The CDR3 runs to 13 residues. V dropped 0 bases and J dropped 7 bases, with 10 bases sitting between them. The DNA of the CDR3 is TGTGCCAGCAGCGTAGTCGACACTGCTGGCTACACCTTC. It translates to CASSVVDTAGYTF.

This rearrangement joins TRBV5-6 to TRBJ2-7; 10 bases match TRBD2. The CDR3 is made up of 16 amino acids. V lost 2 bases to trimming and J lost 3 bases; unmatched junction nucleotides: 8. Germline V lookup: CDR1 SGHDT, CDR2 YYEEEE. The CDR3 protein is CASSFLRLAGFYEQYF. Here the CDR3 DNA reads TGTGCCAGCAGCTTTCTCCGACTAGCGGGTTTCTACGAGCAGTACTTC. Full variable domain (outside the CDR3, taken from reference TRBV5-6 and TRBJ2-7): DAGVTQSPTHLIKTRGQQVTLRCSPKSGHDTVSWYQQALGQGPQFIFQYYEEEERQRGNFPDRFSGHQFPNYSSELNVNALLLGDSALYLCASSFLRLAGFYEQYFGPGTRLTVT.

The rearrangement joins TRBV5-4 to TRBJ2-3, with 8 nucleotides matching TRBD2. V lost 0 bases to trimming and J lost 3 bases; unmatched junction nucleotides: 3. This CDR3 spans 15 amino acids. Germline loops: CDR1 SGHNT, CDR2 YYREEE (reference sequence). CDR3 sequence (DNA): TGTGCCAGCAGCTTGGTCGGGAGGGAGACAGATACGCAGTATTTT. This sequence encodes CASSLVGRETDTQYF. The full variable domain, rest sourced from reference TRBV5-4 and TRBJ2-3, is ETGVTQSPTHLIKTRGQQVTLRCSSQSGHNTVSWYQQALGQGPQFIFQYYREEENGRGNFPPRFSGLQFPNYSSELNVNALELDDSALYLCASSLVGRETDTQYFGPGTRLTVL.

CDR3: CATSRDKGTGANVLTF. Here the CDR3 DNA reads TGTGCCACCAGCAGAGATAAGGGAACCGGGGCCAACGTCCTGACTTTC. The J gene is TRBJ2-6, the V gene TRBV15; D gene unclear. The CDR3 runs 16 residues. V was trimmed by 0 bases and J by 4 bases, leaving 10 bases between them. From germline, CDR1 is LNHNV and CDR2 YYDKDF (reference sequence).

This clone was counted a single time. CDR3 residues: CASSSLGARSSYEQYF. In DNA, the CDR3 is TGTGCCAGCAGTTCCCTCGGGGCCAGGAGCTCCTACGAGCAGTACTTC. V and J are TRBV28 and TRBJ2-7; D may match TRBD1 or TRBD2 (5 bases each). The CDR3 covers 16 residues. Germline V gives CDR1 MDHEN, CDR2 SYDVKM. V was clipped by 4 bases and J by 0 bases, with 16 bases between them.